These T cell receptor beta chains were read from a single sample in a study of blood T cell repertoires in COVID-19. Clones were sequenced by immunoSEQ multiplex PCR, and TCRdb holds only the in-frame ones, with some missing. The table includes about 78,000 clones, roughly 86% detected once. The sample was peripheral blood. The origin of the receptors is a man aged 45 to 65 with active or convalescent COVID-19. Each CDR3 is given with its conserved first and last residue. The D gene is left open where the match is weak. A row's size may be missing; if present it is once, few, many or a size class.

CASSLVGTGETQYF	TGTGCCAGCAGCTTGGTTGGGACTGGTGAGACCCAGTACTTC	TRBV7-7	-	TRBJ2-5	-
CASSTGQGFEKLFF	TGTGCCAGCAGTACGGGACAGGGTTTTGAAAAACTGTTTTTT	TRBV28	TRBD1	TRBJ1-4	few
CASSENGGQPQHF	TGCGCCAGCAGTGAGAACGGGGGGCAGCCCCAGCATTTT	TRBV10-2	-	TRBJ1-5	few
CASSLGPGTYEQYF	TGTGCCAGCAGCTTAGGCCCAGGGACCTACGAGCAGTACTTC	TRBV5-5	-	TRBJ2-7	-
CASSLGQSVTEAFF	TGTGCCAGCAGCTTGGGACAGTCGGTCACTGAAGCTTTCTTT	TRBV5-8	-	TRBJ1-1	-
CSALDRGPKYF	TGCAGTGCCCTCGACAGGGGTCCGAAGTATTTT	TRBV20-1	TRBD1	TRBJ2-3	-
CASSMRTTDRNYGYTF	TGTGCCAGTAGTATGCGGACAACCGACAGGAACTATGGCTACACCTTC	TRBV19	-	TRBJ1-2	-
CASSTAGSSYNEQFF	TGTGCCAGCAGCACGGCGGGTAGCTCCTACAATGAGCAGTTCTTC	TRBV7-2	-	TRBJ2-1	-
CASGWDSLSGNTIYF	TGTGCCAGCGGCTGGGACAGCCTCTCTGGAAACACCATATATTTT	TRBV7-8	TRBD1	TRBJ1-3	-
CASLAHRGHEAFF	TGTGCCAGCCTAGCACACAGGGGTCATGAAGCTTTCTTT	TRBV18	TRBD1	TRBJ1-1	-
CASSKTGAYGYTF	TGTGCCAGCAGCAAGACAGGGGCCTATGGCTACACCTTC	TRBV28	TRBD1	TRBJ1-2	-
CSGSRRGDTDTQYF	TGCAGCGGATCCAGGCGGGGCGACACAGATACGCAGTATTTT	TRBV29-1	-	TRBJ2-3	-
CASSAQGDQPQHF	TGTGCCAGCAGTGCCCAGGGGGATCAGCCCCAGCATTTT	TRBV6-4	TRBD1	TRBJ1-5	-
CATTGTGDQPQHF	TGTGCCACCACTGGGACAGGGGATCAGCCCCAGCATTTT	TRBV15	TRBD1	TRBJ1-5	-
CASSVFGGRSPLHF	TGTGCCAGCAGCGTCTTCGGGGGACGTTCACCCCTCCACTTT	TRBV5-6	-	TRBJ1-6	many
CASSLVGGAGDTQYF	TGTGCCAGCAGTTTGGTCGGGGGGGCAGGAGATACGCAGTATTTT	TRBV28	TRBD2	TRBJ2-3	once
CASSPYGTGPGEQFF	TGTGCCAGCAGCCCCTACGGGACAGGGCCGGGTGAGCAGTTCTTC	TRBV7-8	TRBD1	TRBJ2-1	-
CASSRRTGTLIDEQFF	TGTGCCAGCAGCCGCAGAACCGGGACTCTTATCGATGAGCAGTTCTTC	TRBV27	-	TRBJ2-1	-
CASKKEGGDGYTF	TGTGCCAGCAAAAAGGAAGGGGGGGATGGCTACACCTTC	TRBV6-5	-	TRBJ1-2	-
CASTPSRDQETQYF	TGTGCCAGCACCCCTTCCAGGGACCAAGAGACCCAGTACTTC	TRBV7-9	-	TRBJ2-5	few
CASSIGGGKFF	TGTGCCAGTAGTATCGGCGGGGGGAAGTTCTTC	TRBV19	TRBD2	TRBJ2-1	few
CASTHRQPLDTEAFF	TGTGCCAGTACCCACAGACAGCCTTTGGACACTGAAGCTTTCTTT	TRBV19	-	TRBJ1-1	-
CASSPPEARGSGNTIYF	TGTGCCAGCTCACCACCTGAGGCAAGAGGCTCTGGAAACACCATATATTTT	TRBV18	-	TRBJ1-3	-
CASSGPDRWWDEQFF	TGTGCCAGCAGTGGCCCCGACAGGTGGTGGGATGAGCAGTTCTTC	TRBV2	-	TRBJ2-1	-
CASSRGSKDYGYTF	TGCGCCAGCAGCAGGGGCTCGAAGGACTATGGCTACACCTTC	TRBV5-1	-	TRBJ1-2	-
CASSLDSGQNNSPLHF	TGTGCCAGCAGCTTAGACTCGGGACAGAATAATTCACCCCTCCACTTT	TRBV11-3	TRBD1	TRBJ1-6	-
CASSLTARSGYTF	TGTGCCAGCAGCCTAACCGCCCGGAGTGGCTACACCTTC	TRBV7-9	-	TRBJ1-2	-
CASSLGSLQTEAFF	TGCGCCAGCAGCCTTGGTTCCCTCCAGACTGAAGCTTTCTTT	TRBV5-1	-	TRBJ1-1	-
CASSVTGGSYGYTF	TGTGCCAGCAGCGTGACAGGGGGTTCCTATGGCTACACCTTC	TRBV9	TRBD1	TRBJ1-2	-
CASRGRGQGANTGELFF	TGTGCCAGCAGGGGGCGGGGACAGGGGGCGAACACCGGGGAGCTGTTTTTT	TRBV27	TRBD1	TRBJ2-2	-
CSVGQGAFETQYF	TGCAGCGTTGGACAGGGGGCATTTGAGACCCAGTACTTC	TRBV29-1	TRBD1	TRBJ2-5	-
CASSYSGTGLNEQFF	TGTGCCAGCAGTTACTCAGGGACAGGCCTCAATGAGCAGTTCTTC	TRBV6-5	TRBD1	TRBJ2-1	-
CSASRTEAFF	TGCAGTGCTAGTCGTACTGAAGCTTTCTTT	TRBV20-1	-	TRBJ1-1	-
CAISDRGSGNQPQHF	TGTGCCATCAGTGACAGGGGTAGTGGCAATCAGCCCCAGCATTTT	TRBV10-3	-	TRBJ1-5	-
CASSYRAGGDNEQFF	TGTGCCAGCAGTTACCGGGCGGGGGGCGACAATGAGCAGTTCTTC	TRBV6-5	TRBD2	TRBJ2-1	-
CASRVTGKNIQYF	TGTGCCAGCAGGGTAACGGGCAAAAACATTCAGTACTTC	TRBV14	-	TRBJ2-4	-
CASSQDSNTQYF	TGTGCCAGCAGCCAAGACAGCAATACGCAGTATTTT	TRBV13	-	TRBJ2-3	-
CATSDPTKGEETQYF	TGTGCCACCAGTGACCCGACGAAGGGGGAAGAGACCCAGTACTTC	TRBV24-1	-	TRBJ2-5	-
CAWQAGPTYNEQFF	TGTGCCTGGCAAGCGGGGCCTACCTACAATGAGCAGTTCTTC	TRBV30	TRBD2	TRBJ2-1	-
CASSQDPAATNEKLFF	TGTGCCAGCAGCCAAGATCCGGCGGCAACTAATGAAAAACTGTTTTTT	TRBV4-2	-	TRBJ1-4	-
CSVDWAGAGMNTEAFF	TGCAGCGTTGACTGGGCAGGGGCAGGGATGAACACTGAAGCTTTCTTT	TRBV29-1	-	TRBJ1-1	-
CASKGVGTEAFF	TGTGCCAGCAAAGGGGTAGGGACTGAAGCTTTCTTT	TRBV12-3/TRBV12-4	-	TRBJ1-1	-
CASSSTGNQPQHF	TGTGCCAGCAGTTCGACAGGGAATCAGCCCCAGCATTTT	TRBV28	TRBD1	TRBJ1-5	once
CATSGTVGEETQYF	TGTGCCACCAGTGGTACAGTGGGAGAAGAGACCCAGTACTTC	TRBV24-1	-	TRBJ2-5	-
CASSQDGGNTGELFF	TGTGCCAGCAGCCAAGACGGGGGTAACACCGGGGAGCTGTTTTTT	TRBV3-1/TRBV3-2	-	TRBJ2-2	-
CASIRRGPGANVLTF	TGTGCCAGCATTCGCAGGGGGCCCGGGGCCAACGTCCTGACTTTC	TRBV6-5	TRBD1	TRBJ2-6	-
CASSRDSNEKLFF	TGTGCCAGCTCACGGGACAGTAATGAAAAACTGTTTTTT	TRBV18	TRBD1	TRBJ1-4	-
CASSQKTGTDTQYF	TGTGCCAGCAGCCAAAAGACAGGCACAGATACGCAGTATTTT	TRBV3-1/TRBV3-2	-	TRBJ2-3	-
CASTRGTADEKLFF	TGTGCCAGTACCCGCGGGACAGCGGATGAAAAACTGTTTTTT	TRBV19	TRBD1	TRBJ1-4	-
CASSSRQQGANTEAFF	TGCGCCAGCAGCTCGCGGCAACAGGGGGCGAACACTGAAGCTTTCTTT	TRBV5-1	TRBD1	TRBJ1-1	-
CASSEGGGETQYF	TGTGCCAGCAGTGAAGGCGGGGGGGAGACCCAGTACTTC	TRBV6-4	TRBD2	TRBJ2-5	-
CASSPPLRQDSPLHF	TGTGCCAGTAGTCCACCCCTCAGACAAGATTCACCCCTCCACTTT	TRBV19	-	TRBJ1-6	once
CASSARDRGLDDEAFF	TGTGCCAGCAGCGCCCGGGACAGGGGGCTGGATGATGAAGCTTTCTTT	TRBV21-1	-	TRBJ1-1	few
CATSNDRAPQETQYF	TGTGCCACCAGCAACGACAGGGCCCCTCAAGAGACCCAGTACTTC	TRBV15	TRBD1	TRBJ2-5	-
CASSNRDRYYGYTF	TGTGCCAGCAGTAACCGGGACAGGTACTATGGCTACACCTTC	TRBV28	TRBD1	TRBJ1-2	-